This TCR beta chain stems from a study of technical replicates of blood from a few donors. Here immunoSEQ multiplex PCR was the method, and the copy in TCRdb shows in-frame clones only, minus some. The data contain some 68,000 clones, 95% to 96% of them singletons. CDR1 SGHAT and CDR2 FQNNGV come from the germline V gene. J was trimmed by 4 bases and V by 2 bases; bases with no gene match: 10. The CDR3 has 18 amino acids. Material: T cells isolated from PBMCs. This chain joins TRBV11-2 and TRBJ2-1; 11 bases line up with TRBD2. The TCR was taken from a human donor in good health. This chain's CDR3 is CASSLFPSGGILYNEQFF. The CDR3 nucleotides are TGTGCCAGCAGCTTATTTCCTAGCGGGGGGATCCTATACAATGAGCAGTTCTTC.